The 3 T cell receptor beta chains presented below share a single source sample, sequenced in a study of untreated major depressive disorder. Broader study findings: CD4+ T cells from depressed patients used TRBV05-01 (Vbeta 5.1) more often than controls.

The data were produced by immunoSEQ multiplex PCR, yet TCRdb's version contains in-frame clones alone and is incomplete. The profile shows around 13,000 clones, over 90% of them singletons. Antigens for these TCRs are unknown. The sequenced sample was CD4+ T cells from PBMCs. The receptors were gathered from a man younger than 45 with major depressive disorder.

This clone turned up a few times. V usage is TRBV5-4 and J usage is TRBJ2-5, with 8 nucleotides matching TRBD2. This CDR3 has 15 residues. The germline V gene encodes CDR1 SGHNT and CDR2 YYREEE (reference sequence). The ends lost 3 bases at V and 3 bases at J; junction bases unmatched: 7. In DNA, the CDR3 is TGTGCCAGCAGCTCGCGGGGCGGGGGGAAAGAGACCCAGTACTTC. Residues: CASSSRGGGKETQYF.

The CDR3 DNA follows: TGTGCCACCTCGGGGGGCAGTGGAAAACTGTTTTTT. Encoded protein: CATSGGSGKLFF. The chain has TRBV25-1 and TRBJ1-4, with a weak D call TRBD1 (6 bases). From germline, CDR1 is MGHDK and CDR2 SYGVNS. Trimming cost V 10 bases and J 10 bases, with 16 bases left between them. The CDR3 length is 12 residues.

CDR3: CASSGGASTDTQYF. The CDR3 coding sequence is TGTGCCAGCAGCGGGGGGGCCTCCACAGATACGCAGTATTTT. The chain employs TRBV9 and TRBJ2-3; D may correspond to TRBD1 or TRBD2 (6 bases each). Looked up from germline, CDR1 is SGDLS and CDR2 is YYNGEE. Trimming pared 3 bases from V and 2 bases from J, leaving 10 bases between. The CDR3 has 14 amino acids.